This T cell receptor beta chain came from a study of shared clonotypes between healthy human individuals. This CDR3 spans 13 amino acids. Germline V gene lookup returns CDR1 LNHDA and CDR2 SQIVND (reference sequence). Trimming stripped 7 bases from V and 6 bases from J, with 15 bases between. Assay used: immunoSEQ multiplex PCR; TCRdb lists only in-frame clones, some missing. Among roughly 2 million clones listed, roughly 95% were seen once. The chain combines TRBV19 with TRBJ1-2, with D unresolved. This receptor was taken from a man aged 18-30 years in good health. Sequencing was carried out using naive CD4+ T cells sorted from blood. Subset described: CD45RA+ positively selected. CDR3 sequence reads: CASTSRQRDGYTF. As DNA, the CDR3 is TGTGCCAGTACCTCTCGTCAACGGGATGGCTACACCTTC.